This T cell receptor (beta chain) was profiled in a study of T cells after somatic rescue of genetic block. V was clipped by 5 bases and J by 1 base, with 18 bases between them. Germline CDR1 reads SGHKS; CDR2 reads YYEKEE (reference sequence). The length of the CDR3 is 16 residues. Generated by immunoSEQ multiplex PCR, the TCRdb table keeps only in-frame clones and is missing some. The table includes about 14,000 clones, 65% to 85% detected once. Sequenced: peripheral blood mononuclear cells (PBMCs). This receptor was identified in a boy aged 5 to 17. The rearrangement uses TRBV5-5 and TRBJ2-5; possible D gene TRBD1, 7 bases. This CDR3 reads CASSLPRGTAQETQYF. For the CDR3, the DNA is TGTGCCAGCAGTTTGCCCCGCGGGACAGCCCAAGAGACCCAGTACTTC.